The next 19 T cell receptor beta chains were all read from a single sample in a study of cytomegalovirus exposure and HLA in healthy donors. PCR employed 60 Vbeta and 13 Jbeta primers. Repertoires were generated with immunoSEQ multiplex PCR, while TCRdb's copy carries only in-frame clones and drops some. The top ten hold about 30% of the sample, which has about 80,000 clones, roughly 80% seen once. Sequencing was done on a sample of PBMCs. These receptors originate from a man aged 50-59 years in good health and CMV-seropositive.

This clone occurred a few times. This rearrangement joins TRBV14 to TRBJ2-1, with TRBD2 matching over 12 bases. V gave up 4 bases and J gave up 2 bases; unmatched junction bases: 24. Germline V lookup: CDR1 SGHDN, CDR2 FVKESK. The CDR3 is 23 residues long. CDR3 region: CASSPDIQYPSGRANKAYNEQFF. The CDR3 nucleotides are TGTGCCAGCAGCCCTGATATTCAGTACCCTAGCGGGAGGGCCAATAAAGCCTACAATGAGCAGTTCTTC.

This clone was counted a single time. This chain connects TRBV11-2 to TRBJ2-7, with 9 bases identical to TRBD1. J was trimmed by 4 bases and V by 3 bases; bases with no gene match: 4. The germline CDR1 and CDR2 sequences are SGHAT and FQNNGV. The length of the CDR3 is 14 residues. CDR3 sequence: CASSFGTGKYEQYF. Written as DNA, the CDR3 is TGTGCCAGCAGCTTTGGGACAGGGAAGTACGAGCAGTACTTC.

This chain joins TRBV5-4 and TRBJ2-1; the match to TRBD2 covers 12 bases. Germline CDR1 reads SGHNT; CDR2 reads YYREEE (reference sequence). The CDR3 covers 15 residues. The ends lost 3 bases at V and 6 bases at J; junction bases unmatched: 4. CDR3 sequence (DNA): TGTGCCAGCAGCTCCCTAGCGGGGGGGTCCAATGAGCAGTTCTTC. It encodes CASSSLAGGSNEQFF.

J is TRBJ2-7 and V is TRBV11-2; 7 nucleotides match TRBD2. V dropped 4 bases and J dropped 4; count of bases not matched to a gene: 13. This CDR3 region has 16 residues. The germline gives CDR1 SGHAT, CDR2 FQNNGV. CDR3 residues: CASSWDYTPELYEQYF. For the CDR3, the DNA is TGTGCCAGCAGCTGGGACTACACACCCGAACTATACGAGCAGTACTTC. The entire variable domain, with the rest obtained from reference TRBV11-2 and TRBJ2-7, is as follows: EAGVAQSPRYKIIEKRQSVAFWCNPISGHATLYWYQQILGQGPKLLIQFQNNGVVDDSQLPKDRFSAERLKGVDSTLKIQPAKLEDSAVYLCASSWDYTPELYEQYFGPGTRLTVT.

The V and J genes are TRBV30 and TRBJ1-3, with 7 positions matching TRBD1. The V segment lost 2 bases and the J segment 2 bases; nucleotides outside the gene matches: 6. Germline V CDR1 and CDR2: GTSNPN, SVGIG (reference sequence). The CDR3 runs 15 residues. CDR3 sequence reads: CAWSLRQGPGNTIYF. In nucleotides, the CDR3 is TGTGCCTGGAGTCTACGACAGGGCCCTGGAAACACCATATATTTT.

The chain couples TRBV18 to TRBJ2-3; maybe TRBD1 (5 bases). Trimming shortened V by 2 bases and J by 4 bases, and 13 bases separated the two germline ends. Germline CDR1 reads KGHSH; CDR2 reads LQKENI. This CDR3 region has 15 residues. The CDR3 reads CASSPDRWMPDTQYF. The CDR3 DNA follows: TGTGCCAGCTCACCAGACAGATGGATGCCAGATACGCAGTATTTT. Combining the CDR3 with reference TRBV18 and TRBJ2-3 gives the whole variable domain NAGVMQNPRHLVRRRGQEARLRCSPMKGHSHVYWYRQLPEEGLKFMVYLQKENIIDESGMPKERFSAEFPKEGPSILRIQQVVRGDSAAYFCASSPDRWMPDTQYFGPGTRLTVL.

The V gene is TRBV5-6, the J gene TRBJ2-2; D perhaps matches TRBD2 (6 bases). Per germline, CDR1 SGHDT and CDR2 YYEEEE. V was clipped by 0 bases and J by 2 bases, with 11 bases between them. The CDR3 contains 16 residues. Written as DNA, the CDR3 is TGTGCCAGCAGCTTGGGGGTAGCGGCAAACACCGGGGAGCTGTTTTTT. Protein product: CASSLGVAANTGELFF. Complete variable domain (other parts from reference TRBV5-6 and TRBJ2-2): DAGVTQSPTHLIKTRGQQVTLRCSPKSGHDTVSWYQQALGQGPQFIFQYYEEEERQRGNFPDRFSGHQFPNYSSELNVNALLLGDSALYLCASSLGVAANTGELFFGEGSRLTVL.

On this clone itself: A junction boundary mismatches the germline segment, possibly from a read error. The rearrangement uses TRBV6-1 and TRBJ1-4, with 7 bases fitting TRBD1. This CDR3 contains 13 residues. Germline values: CDR1 MNHNS, CDR2 SASEGT. CDR3 region: CASSEAPDRALNF. DNA of the CDR3: TGTGCCAGCAGTGAAGCGCCCGACAGGGCACTGAATTTT.

This clone was counted between two and nine times. The V gene is TRBV15, the J gene TRBJ2-3; possible D gene TRBD2, 6 bases. V lost 0 bases, J lost 3 bases, and 16 bases lay in between. In germline, CDR1 is LNHNV, CDR2 YYDKDF (reference sequence). CDR3 length: 17 amino acids. DNA of the CDR3: TGTGCCACCAGCAGAGACGTCTTACTAGCAGGGACAGATACGCAGTATTTT. Encoded protein: CATSRDVLLAGTDTQYF.

V is TRBV5-6 and J is TRBJ1-5; unclear D gene. This CDR3 comprises 15 residues. Germline CDR1 SGHDT, CDR2 YYEEEE. The germline V and J ends were trimmed by 0 bases and 7 bases, with 14 bases remaining between them. DNA of the CDR3: TGTGCCAGCAGCTTGGCCGCGAGGGTCGGCCAGCCCCAGCATTTT. As protein: CASSLAARVGQPQHF.

The CDR3 DNA reads TGTGCCAGCAGTGACCCCGGGACAGGGTTGTACGAGCAGTACTTC. Protein product: CASSDPGTGLYEQYF. The gene calls are TRBV6-1 and TRBJ2-7; 9 bases are a match to TRBD1. Per the germline V gene, CDR1 is MNHNS and CDR2 is SASEGT. V lost 3 bases to trimming and J lost 4 bases; unmatched junction nucleotides: 7. This CDR3 has 15 amino acids.

The chain joins TRBV7-2 to TRBJ1-2; D not resolved. V was trimmed by 5 bases and J by 2 bases, leaving 3 bases between them. The CDR3 totals 11 residues. Germline values: CDR1 SGHTA, CDR2 FQGNSA. The CDR3 DNA is TGTGCCAGCAGCCAGAACTATGGCTACACCTTC. Its protein product is CASSQNYGYTF. The full variable domain, rest sourced from reference TRBV7-2 and TRBJ1-2, is GAGVSQSPSNKVTEKGKDVELRCDPISGHTALYWYRQSLGQGLEFLIYFQGNSAPDKSGLPSDRFSAERTGGSVSTLTIQRTQQEDSAVYLCASSQNYGYTFGSGTRLTVV.

The gene calls are TRBV6-5 and TRBJ2-1; a weak D match, TRBD2 (6 bases). Trimming took 5 bases from V and 15 from J, leaving 17 bases between them. Germline lookup yields CDR1 MNHEY and CDR2 SVGAGI. The length of the CDR3 is 12 residues. The CDR3 DNA reads TGTGCCAGCAGTGGACCTGGAGGGAAGGCGTTCTTC. Amino acids: CASSGPGGKAFF.

Comments on this clone: This CDR3 is also generated by other DNA sequences in the sample. V usage is TRBV7-9 and J usage is TRBJ2-7, with a weak D call TRBD2 (6 bases). Germline values: CDR1 SEHNR, CDR2 FQNEAQ (reference sequence). V was cut by 3 bases and J by 2 bases, with 14 bases left in between. This CDR3 is built from 15 residues. The CDR3 reads CASSLASGLTYEQYF. In DNA, the CDR3 is TGTGCCAGCAGCTTGGCGAGCGGGCTAACCTACGAGCAGTACTTC. Using reference TRBV7-9 and TRBJ2-7 for the parts outside the CDR3, the full variable domain is DTGVSQNPRHKITKRGQNVTFRCDPISEHNRLYWYRQTLGQGPEFLTYFQNEAQLEKSRLLSDRFSAERPKGSFSTLEIQRTEQGDSAMYLCASSLASGLTYEQYFGPGTRLTVT.

The chain is built from TRBV18 and TRBJ2-7; TRBD1 matches 9 bases. Germline loops: CDR1 KGHSH, CDR2 LQKENI. The CDR3 extends over 16 amino acids. V lost 5 bases, J lost 5 bases, and 13 bases stayed unmatched. The CDR3 reads CASSVTQGQGRNEQYF. DNA for the CDR3: TGTGCCAGCTCAGTCACCCAGGGACAGGGCAGGAACGAGCAGTACTTC.

The chain joins TRBV5-4 to TRBJ1-1; possibly TRBD1 for D (5 bases). This CDR3 has 13 residues. Germline CDR1 reads SGHNT; CDR2 reads YYREEE (reference sequence). V was shortened by 4 bases and J by 4 bases, with 11 bases between the two germline ends. The CDR3 DNA reads TGTGCCAGCAGCAGAGACAGCTTCACTGAAGCTTTCTTT. Protein: CASSRDSFTEAFF.

The rearrangement uses TRBV5-1 and TRBJ2-3; D is perhaps TRBD2 (5 bases). The V gene lost 0 bases and the J gene lost 8 bases, with 13 bases spanning the gap. The CDR3 sequence is 14 residues long. The germline V gene has CDR1 SGHRS and CDR2 YFSETQ. The CDR3 nucleotides read TGCGCCAGCAGCTTGGGGGAGAGCCCAGGTACGCAGTATTTT. It yields the protein CASSLGESPGTQYF. The variable domain in full, with the rest retrieved from reference TRBV5-1 and TRBJ2-3, is KAGVTQTPRYLIKTRGQQVTLSCSPISGHRSVSWYQQTPGQGLQFLFEYFSETQRNKGNFPGRFSGRQFSNSRSEMNVSTLELGDSALYLCASSLGESPGTQYFGPGTRLTVL.

V usage is TRBV5-4 and J usage is TRBJ2-5; D ambiguous. The J call is uncertain, as TRBJ2-7 better fits the DNA end. The CDR3 extends over 12 amino acids. Per the germline V gene, CDR1 is SGHNT and CDR2 is YYREEE (reference sequence). The CDR3 DNA reads TGTGCCAGCAGCTCCGACTTCTACGAGCAGTACTTC. Its translation: CASSSDFYEQYF.

Concerning this clone: The junction shows a germline mismatch at one end, possibly a read error. The chain has TRBV4-1 and TRBJ2-7; TRBD1 matches 8 bases. Germline CDR1 and CDR2: MGHRA and YSYEKL. CDR3 length equals 15 residues. In DNA form, the CDR3 reads TGCGCCAGCGGCCAACCGACAGGGGTTCCCTACGAGCAGTACTTC. This sequence encodes CASGQPTGVPYEQYF.